This T cell receptor beta chain was sequenced during a study of cytomegalovirus exposure and HLA in healthy donors. Findings of the study overall: The study listed roughly 160 cytomegalovirus-associated TCR beta chains.

Both 60 Vbeta primers and 13 Jbeta primers went into the PCR. The protocol was immunoSEQ multiplex PCR, while the TCRdb copy is restricted to in-frame clones and leaves out a portion. The sample lists 85,000 to 100,000 clones, 90% occurring once. V dropped 0 bases and J dropped 5; count of bases not matched to a gene: 4. In germline, CDR1 is SGHRS, CDR2 YFSETQ. This CDR3 region has 15 residues. Of note for this clone: Its antigen is unidentified.

The rearrangement joins TRBV5-1 to TRBJ2-2, with 7 bases identical to TRBD2. The receptor was derived from a man younger than 35 in good health and CMV-seronegative. Sequencing was carried out using PBMCs. In DNA, the CDR3 is TGCGCCAGCAGCTTGGTAGCGGGCGGTACCGGGGAGCTGTTTTTT. Translated: CASSLVAGGTGELFF.